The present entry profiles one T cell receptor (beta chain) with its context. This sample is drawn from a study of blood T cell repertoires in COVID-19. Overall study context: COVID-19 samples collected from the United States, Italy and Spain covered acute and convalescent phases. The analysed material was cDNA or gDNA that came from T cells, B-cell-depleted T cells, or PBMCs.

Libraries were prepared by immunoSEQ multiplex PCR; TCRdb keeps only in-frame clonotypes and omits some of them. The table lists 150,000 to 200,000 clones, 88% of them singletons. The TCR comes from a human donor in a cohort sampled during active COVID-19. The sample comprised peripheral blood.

CDR3: CASSQDPDREYEQYF. The DNA of the CDR3 is TGCGCCAGCAGCCAAGACCCGGACAGGGAGTACGAGCAGTACTTC. The V call is TRBV4-1, the J call TRBJ2-7, with 8 positions matching TRBD1. The germline gives CDR1 MGHRA, CDR2 YSYEKL. J was trimmed by 4 bases and V by 0 bases; bases with no gene match: 5. This CDR3 has 15 residues.